The next 13 T cell receptor beta chains were all read from a single sample in a study of T cell responses to AZD1222 COVID-19 vaccine. Sequencing used immunoSEQ multiplex PCR; TCRdb keeps in-frame clones, though not all of them. Of about 130,000 clones listed, 80% to 90% are singletons. The sequencing here drew on peripheral blood, taken on day 0 of AZD1222 vaccination. The receptors come from an adult in good health.

This chain links TRBV18 with TRBJ1-5, with D possibly matching TRBD1 (5 bases). There are 14 residues in the CDR3. Between the trimmed V and J ends, which lost 6 bases and 6 bases, there was a span of 15 bases. CDR1 is KGHSH and CDR2 is LQKENI in the germline V gene. The CDR3, as DNA: TGTGCCAGCTCCCAAGGGGACGTTTCTCAGCCCCAGCATTTT. It encodes CASSQGDVSQPQHF.

In DNA, the CDR3 is TGCGCCAGCAGTGACCTTATGGGACAGGGGTCCTACGAGCAGTACTTC. Translation: CASSDLMGQGSYEQYF. The chain couples TRBV10-2 to TRBJ2-7; 10 bases are shared with TRBD1. This CDR3 is 16 amino acids long. Trimming took 3 bases from V and 1 from J; bases not matched to a gene: 6. Germline V gives CDR1 WSHSY, CDR2 SAAADI.

The chain uses TRBV15 and TRBJ1-4, with D maybe TRBD1 (6 bases). With 3 bases removed from V and 17 bases from J, the gap between germline ends came to 13 bases. This CDR3 has 11 residues. Looked up from germline, CDR1 is LNHNV and CDR2 is YYDKDF (reference sequence). The DNA for the CDR3 is TGTGCCACCAGCAGGGATACAGGGTTTTTTTTT. Its translation: CATSRDTGFFF.

The chain is built from TRBV28 and TRBJ1-6; 7 nucleotides agree with TRBD1. The length of the CDR3 is 15 residues. V was pared by 8 bases and J by 7 bases, with 11 bases of the junction left unmatched. CDR1 is MDHEN, CDR2 SYDVKM, per germline. CDR3 region: CASAGGGRANSPLHF. The CDR3 region has the DNA TGTGCCAGCGCCGGAGGGGGCCGTGCGAATTCACCCCTCCACTTT.

This clone was picked up one time. The chain recombines TRBV7-9 with TRBJ1-1; possible D gene TRBD1, 5 bases. Trimming cost V 5 bases and J 2 bases, with 15 bases left between them. The CDR3 loop spans 15 amino acids. CDR1 and CDR2 from the germline V gene are SEHNR and FQNEAQ (reference sequence). CDR3 bases: TGTGCCAGCAGCCCCCCCGGGACTTCAAACACTGAAGCTTTCTTT. Protein product: CASSPPGTSNTEAFF. Filled out from reference TRBV7-9 and TRBJ1-1, the complete variable domain reads DTGVSQNPRHKITKRGQNVTFRCDPISEHNRLYWYRQTLGQGPEFLTYFQNEAQLEKSRLLSDRFSAERPKGSFSTLEIQRTEQGDSAMYLCASSPPGTSNTEAFFGQGTRLTVV.

The rearrangement links TRBV19 to TRBJ2-1, with 7 bases that match TRBD2. There are 17 residues in the CDR3. In germline, CDR1 is LNHDA, CDR2 SQIVND (reference sequence). V lost 0 bases to trimming and J lost 1 base; unmatched junction nucleotides: 6. The DNA for the CDR3 is TGTGCCAGTAGTATAGATAGCGGACTAGTATCCTACAATGAGCAGTTCTTC. It encodes CASSIDSGLVSYNEQFF.

This clone was seen a few times. The chain links TRBV5-1 to TRBJ2-7; TRBD2 is a possible D gene (6 bases). Between the trimmed V and J ends, which lost 7 bases and 0 bases, there was a span of 14 bases. Per the germline V gene, CDR1 is SGHRS and CDR2 is YFSETQ. The CDR3 extends over 14 amino acids. The DNA of the CDR3 is TGCGCCAGCCGGGCGGGACGGAGCTCCTACGAGCAGTACTTC. Translating gives CASRAGRSSYEQYF.

V gene TRBV18 combines with J gene TRBJ1-5; TRBD1 matches 8 bases. V shed 4 bases, J shed 5 bases, and the junction held 7 bases outside the gene matches. CDR3 length: 15 amino acids. Germline CDR1 is KGHSH and CDR2 is LQKENI. As DNA, the CDR3 is TGTGCCAGCTCACGGAATGCAGGGGGCGATCAGCCCCAGCATTTT. It translates to CASSRNAGGDQPQHF.

The chain combines TRBV9 with TRBJ1-1, with D possibly matching TRBD1 (5 bases). Germline CDR1 reads SGDLS; CDR2 reads YYNGEE. Deletions cut 4 bases from V and 3 bases from J, with 10 bases between. The CDR3 covers 13 residues. CDR3: CASSLDTYTEAFF. As DNA, the CDR3 is TGTGCCAGCAGCCTGGACACCTACACTGAAGCTTTCTTT.

The chain combines TRBV2 with TRBJ2-3; D unclear. V lost 7 bases and J 2 bases, leaving 16 bases between the germline ends. The CDR3 sequence is 15 residues long. The germline V gene encodes CDR1 SNHLY and CDR2 FYNNEI. DNA of the CDR3: TGTGCCAGCATGGATGAGGCCCTTCTCACAGATACGCAGTATTTT. This gives the protein CASMDEALLTDTQYF.

V and J are TRBV6-6 and TRBJ1-1, with 7 bases identical to TRBD1. The CDR3 is made up of 14 amino acids. The germline V gene has CDR1 MNHNY and CDR2 SVGAGI (reference sequence). The trim removed 5 bases at V and 1 base at J, leaving 4 bases unmatched. The CDR3 sequence is CASSIRQGNTEAFF. The CDR3 bases are TGTGCCAGCAGTATTAGACAGGGGAACACTGAAGCTTTCTTT.

The chain uses TRBV18 and TRBJ1-2; D unclear. In germline, CDR1 is KGHSH, CDR2 LQKENI. V gave up 1 base and J gave up 7 bases, with 13 bases separating them. The CDR3 has 14 residues. In DNA form, the CDR3 reads TGTGCCAGCTCACCACTTACACTAGAGGGTGGCTACACCTTC. Protein: CASSPLTLEGGYTF.

This clone was observed once. This chain links TRBV10-3 with TRBJ1-1; maybe TRBD1 (6 bases). The germline gives CDR1 ENHRY, CDR2 SYGVKD. V lost 2 bases and J 6 bases, leaving 16 bases between the germline ends. This CDR3 is 15 amino acids long. The CDR3 region has the DNA TGTGCCATCAGTGAGGCTGTCGGGCAGGGGTCTGAAGCTTTCTTT. Amino acids: CAISEAVGQGSEAFF.